This TCR beta chain was sequenced during a study of blood T cell repertoires in COVID-19. On the study more broadly: The samples span acute and convalescent COVID-19 from the United States, Italy and Spain. Sample material is recorded as cDNA or gDNA derived from T cells, B-cell-depleted T cells, or PBMCs.

Either two negative PCRs, clearance, or symptom resolution qualified Cohort 3 donors as recovered. Germline values: CDR1 SGHRS, CDR2 YFSETQ. The V and J ends lost 4 bases and 1 base respectively, with 17 bases between them. CDR3 length: 16 amino acids. Per the original methods: Amplification with reference gene primers provided the estimates of nucleated cell counts. The assay was immunoSEQ multiplex PCR, and TCRdb's table has in-frame clones only and misses some. Clone size and the V and J calls come from that table; the DNA yielded D and trimming. This sample has around 450,000 clones, with about 90% found just once.

This rearrangement joins TRBV5-1 to TRBJ1-1; possibly TRBD1 for D (5 bases). What was sequenced was PBMCs or T cells enriched from blood (not recorded which). The receptor was isolated from a man aged 18 to 35 who had recovered from COVID-19. CDR3 in amino acids: CASSPLLPGWNTEAFF. The CDR3 DNA follows: TGCGCCAGCAGCCCCCTCTTGCCAGGGTGGAACACTGAAGCTTTCTTT.